Presented here are 2 T cell receptor beta chains from one specimen sequenced in a study of control samples from healthy donors and cancer patients. Sequencing used immunoSEQ multiplex PCR; TCRdb keeps in-frame clones, though not all of them. The sample has around 150,000 clones, approximately 93% seen once. Sequenced material: blood. These receptors were taken from a woman in her forties in good health.

The chain joins TRBV5-1 to TRBJ1-1; 7 bases fit TRBD1. CDR3 length: 16 amino acids. The germline V gene encodes CDR1 SGHRS and CDR2 YFSETQ. V dropped 1 base and J dropped 1; count of bases not matched to a gene: 7. The CDR3: CASSLLPTGKNTEAFF. CDR3 sequence (DNA): TGCGCCAGCAGCTTGCTTCCGACAGGGAAGAACACTGAAGCTTTCTTT.

The chain combines TRBV18 with TRBJ1-2; TRBD1 matches 12 bases. The length of the CDR3 is 20 residues. Germline CDR1 and CDR2: KGHSH and LQKENI. With V trimmed by 2 bases and J by 3 bases, 16 bases remained unmatched. The CDR3 DNA follows: TGTGCCAGCTCACCAGCTACCGGGACAGGGGGCTTGTCTTGGGACTATGGCTACACCTTC. It is translated as CASSPATGTGGLSWDYGYTF.